In this sample, the clone carrying this T cell receptor (beta chain) turned up once. Its antigen is currently unknown. This specimen comes from a study of CD8+ T cells in alopecia areata. Reverse transcribed after extraction, RNA yielded cDNA as the sequencing template. The repertoire was sequenced with immunoSEQ multiplex PCR; TCRdb's copy has only in-frame clones and lacks some. This sample yields 120,000 or so clones, of which about 60% are seen a single time; around 2.8% belongs to the top ten. General study findings and limits: Affected scalp, especially in alopecia totalis/universalis, had a higher clonality than normal scalp did.

Germline CDR1 LNHNV, CDR2 YYDKDF (reference sequence). V lost 0 bases and J lost 5, with 13 bases in between. The CDR3 runs 15 residues. Both CD4+ and CD8+ T cells were separated by sorting PBMCs. Sequencing input: CD4+ T cells sorted from blood. The source is a human donor in good health. The chain carries TRBV15 and TRBJ2-5; the D gene is possibly TRBD2 (5 bases). CDR3 nucleotides: TGTGCCACCAGCAGAGATAATGGCGGCGGGGAGACCCAGTACTTC. The encoded protein is CATSRDNGGGETQYF. Full variable domain (outside the CDR3, taken from reference TRBV15 and TRBJ2-5): DAMVIQNPRYQVTQFGKPVTLSCSQTLNHNVMYWYQQKSSQAPKLLFHYYDKDFNNEADTPDNFQSRRPNTSFCFLDIRSPGLGDTAMYLCATSRDNGGGETQYFGPGTRLLVL.